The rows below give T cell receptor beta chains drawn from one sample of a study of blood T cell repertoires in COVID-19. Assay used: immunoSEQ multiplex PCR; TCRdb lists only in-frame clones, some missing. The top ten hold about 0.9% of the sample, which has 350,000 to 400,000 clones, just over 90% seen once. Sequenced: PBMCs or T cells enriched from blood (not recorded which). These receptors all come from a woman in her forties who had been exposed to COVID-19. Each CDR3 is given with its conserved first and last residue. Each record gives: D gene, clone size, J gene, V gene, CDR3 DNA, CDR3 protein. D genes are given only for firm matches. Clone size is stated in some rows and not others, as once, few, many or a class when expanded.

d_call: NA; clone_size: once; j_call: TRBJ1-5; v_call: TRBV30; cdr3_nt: TGTGCCTGGTCAGGGTATAGCAATCAGCCCCAGCATTTT; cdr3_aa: CAWSGYSNQPQHF
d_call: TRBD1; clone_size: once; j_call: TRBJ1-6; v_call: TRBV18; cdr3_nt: TGTGCCAGCTCACCGGGACAGGGCATGGAAACCCTCCACTTT; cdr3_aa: CASSPGQGMETLHF
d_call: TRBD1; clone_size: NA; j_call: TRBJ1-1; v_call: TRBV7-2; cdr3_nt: TGTGCCAGCAGCTTATTAACAGGGGCCGGGGCTTTCTTT; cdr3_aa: CASSLLTGAGAFF
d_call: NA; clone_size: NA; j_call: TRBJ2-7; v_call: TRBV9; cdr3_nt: TGTGCCAGCAGCGCGGGACTCTTATCTTACGAGCAGTACTTC; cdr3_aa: CASSAGLLSYEQYF
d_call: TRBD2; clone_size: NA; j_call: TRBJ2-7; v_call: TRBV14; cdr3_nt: TGTGCCAGCAGCCATCTCAGCGGGAGGGCTGACGAGCAGTACTTC; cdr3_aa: CASSHLSGRADEQYF
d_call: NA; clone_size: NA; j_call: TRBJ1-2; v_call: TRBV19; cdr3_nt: TGTGCCAGTAGTTTTTTGGGAGCGGCAGGGGATAACTATGGCTACACCTTC; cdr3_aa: CASSFLGAAGDNYGYTF
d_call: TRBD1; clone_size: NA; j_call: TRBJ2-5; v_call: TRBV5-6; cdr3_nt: TGTGCCAGCAGCTTGGGCGGGACAGGGTCGGAGACCCAGTACTTC; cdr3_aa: CASSLGGTGSETQYF
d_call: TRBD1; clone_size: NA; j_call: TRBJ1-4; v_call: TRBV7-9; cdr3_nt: TGTGCCAGCAGCTTGGGCTGGGGACAGTCTAATGAAAAACTGTTTTTT; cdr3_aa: CASSLGWGQSNEKLFF
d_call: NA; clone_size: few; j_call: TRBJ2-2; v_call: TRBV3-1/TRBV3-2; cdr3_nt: TGTGCCAGCAGCCCAAAACCCCCCGGGGTATTGGGCGGGGAGCTGTTTTTT; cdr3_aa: CASSPKPPGVLGGELFF
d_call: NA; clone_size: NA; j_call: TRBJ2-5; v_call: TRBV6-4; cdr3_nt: TGTGCCAGCAGTACTCGGACTAAACGACAAGAGACCCAGTACTTC; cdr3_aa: CASSTRTKRQETQYF
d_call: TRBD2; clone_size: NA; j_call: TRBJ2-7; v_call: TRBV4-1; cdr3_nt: TGCGCCAGCAGCCCACGGGGACTAGCGGTCGACGAGCAGTACTTC; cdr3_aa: CASSPRGLAVDEQYF
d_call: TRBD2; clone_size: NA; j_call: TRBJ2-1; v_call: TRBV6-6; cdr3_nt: TGTGCCAGCAGCTATCACCGCGGACTAGCGGTCAATGAGCAGTTCTTC; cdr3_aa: CASSYHRGLAVNEQFF
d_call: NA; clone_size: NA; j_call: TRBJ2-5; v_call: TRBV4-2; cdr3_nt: TGTGCCAGCAGCCAAGCCACAGACGCGTACCAAGAGACCCAGTACTTC; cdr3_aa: CASSQATDAYQETQYF
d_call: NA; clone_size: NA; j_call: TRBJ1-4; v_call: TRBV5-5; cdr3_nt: TGTGCCAGCAGCTTGGAAAGGGAGGGGATAGGAGAAAAACTGTTTTTT; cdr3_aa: CASSLEREGIGEKLFF
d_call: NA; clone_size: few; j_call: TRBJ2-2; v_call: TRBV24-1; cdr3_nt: TGTGCCACCAGTGATACGCTTACAGGGAAACCCGGGGAGCTGTTTTTT; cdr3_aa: CATSDTLTGKPGELFF
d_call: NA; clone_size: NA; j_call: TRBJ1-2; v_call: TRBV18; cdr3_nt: TGTGCCAGCTCACCCTCGCTACAGGATTATACCTTC; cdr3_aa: CASSPSLQDYTF
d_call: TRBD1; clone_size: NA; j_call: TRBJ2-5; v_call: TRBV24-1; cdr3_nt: TGTGCCACCAGTATAGGGGGCAGTGAAGAGACCCAGTACTTC; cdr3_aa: CATSIGGSEETQYF
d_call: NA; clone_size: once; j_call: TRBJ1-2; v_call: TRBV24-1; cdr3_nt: TGTGCCACCAGTGATGGAGAACCTAACTATGGCTACACCTTC; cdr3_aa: CATSDGEPNYGYTF
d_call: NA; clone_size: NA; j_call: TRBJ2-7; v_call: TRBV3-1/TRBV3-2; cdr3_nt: TGTGCCAGCAGCCAAGACTGGCGGGGCTCCTACGAGCAGTACTTC; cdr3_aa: CASSQDWRGSYEQYF
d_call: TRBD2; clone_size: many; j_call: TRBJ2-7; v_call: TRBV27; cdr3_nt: TGTGCCAGCAGACTAGCGGGCTTCTACGAGCAGTACTTC; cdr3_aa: CASRLAGFYEQYF
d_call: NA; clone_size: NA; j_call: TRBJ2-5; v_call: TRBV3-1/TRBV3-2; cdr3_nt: TGTGCCAGCAGCCACTACAGGACGGGAGAGACCCAGTACTTC; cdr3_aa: CASSHYRTGETQYF
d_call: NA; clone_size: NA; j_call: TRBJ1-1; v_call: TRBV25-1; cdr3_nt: TGTGCCAGCAGTGGAACCGGGTACACTGAAGCTTTCTTT; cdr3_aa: CASSGTGYTEAFF
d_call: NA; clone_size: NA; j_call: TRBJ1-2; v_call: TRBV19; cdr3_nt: TGTGCCAGTAGCCCGTTTAGTTCCCATGGCTACACCTTC; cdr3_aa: CASSPFSSHGYTF
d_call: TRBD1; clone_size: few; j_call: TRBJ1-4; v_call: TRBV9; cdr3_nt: TGTGCCAGCAGCCCCCGGGACAGTCATAATGAAAAACTGTTTTTT; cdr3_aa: CASSPRDSHNEKLFF
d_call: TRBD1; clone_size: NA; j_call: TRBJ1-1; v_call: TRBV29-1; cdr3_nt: TGCAGCGTTTCAACAGGGGCAACTGAAGCTTTCTTT; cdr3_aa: CSVSTGATEAFF
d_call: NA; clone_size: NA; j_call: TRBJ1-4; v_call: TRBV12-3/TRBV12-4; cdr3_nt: TGTGCCAGCAAAGCAGGGTGGGAAAAACTGTTTTTT; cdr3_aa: CASKAGWEKLFF
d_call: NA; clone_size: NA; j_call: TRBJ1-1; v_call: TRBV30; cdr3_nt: TGTGCCTGGAGTGGCGGGTGGGAGGCTTTCTTT; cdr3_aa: CAWSGGWEAFF
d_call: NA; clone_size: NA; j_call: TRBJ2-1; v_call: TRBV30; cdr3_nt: TGTGCCTGGAGTGTTCTAGCAAATGAGCAGTTCTTC; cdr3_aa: CAWSVLANEQFF
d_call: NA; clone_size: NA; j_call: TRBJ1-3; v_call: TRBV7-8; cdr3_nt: TGTGCCAGCAGCTTTACCGGGACACCGGGAAACACCATATATTTT; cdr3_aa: CASSFTGTPGNTIYF
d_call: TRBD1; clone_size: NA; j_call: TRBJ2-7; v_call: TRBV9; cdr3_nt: TGTGCCAGCAGCTCCACCGGGACAGGGGACTACGAGCAGTACTTC; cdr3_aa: CASSSTGTGDYEQYF